This TCR beta chain was observed in a study of CD8 T cells in ankylosing spondylitis. This clonotype was seen more than once but under ten times. Its antigen is currently unknown. Making use of molecular barcodes, quantitative 5'-RACE generated TCR beta libraries. MiXCR was run by TCRdb on the 5' RACE reads, yielding one entry per CDR3 protein. The sample yields roughly 26,000 distinct CDR3 sequences, 13% seen once. V lost 4 bases and J 0 bases, leaving 12 bases between the germline ends. This CDR3 contains 14 residues. The germline gives CDR1 DFQATT, CDR2 SNEGSKA (reference sequence). Study-level findings and limits: CD8+ disease-linked clones were present at relatively low frequencies in blood. Disease-linked clones reportedly concentrated significantly in matched ankylosing spondylitis synovial fluid. Made up of under ten highly homologous variants, a TCR beta motif appeared characteristic of ankylosing spondylitis blood.

Sequenced sample: blood. The TCR originated in a male donor with ankylosing spondylitis or in good health (not recorded which). This chain joins TRBV20-1 and TRBJ1-1; D gene unclear. The CDR3 bases are TGCAGTGCTATCGTGCTGGGCTTGAACACTGAAGCTTTCTTT. This encodes CSAIVLGLNTEAFF.